This TCR beta chain originates from a study of neurological immune-mediated disorders (dated by TCRdb to between 2019 and 2020). Background for the entire study: The study compared peripheral blood TCR-beta repertoires of HTLV-I-associated myelopathy (HAM/TSP) patients, multiple sclerosis patients and healthy controls using UMI-based sequencing. Each longitudinal HAM/TSP and healthy donor was sampled at 3 time-points spaced at roughly 3-40 month intervals. The cohort comprised 68 subjects: approximately 15 HAM/TSP patients, 35 or so multiple sclerosis patients and approximately 20 healthy controls. Alongside PBMC samples, the set of some 98 TCR-beta libraries contained longitudinal samples, technical triplicates, and paired CD4+ and CD8+ T-cell subsets that had been sorted. Broader findings and caveats from the paper: No identical CDR3 amino acid sequences were shared among expanded clones across subjects, suggesting private TCR-beta repertoires in all groups. The highest TCR clonal expansion was observed in HAM/TSP patients, whereas the lowest was observed in MS patients, even when compared with healthy controls.

As encoded in the germline V gene, CDR1 is SGHRS while CDR2 is YFSETQ. V is cut by 0 bases and J by 3 bases, and the space between the germline ends is 7 bases. From the cysteine through the phenylalanine, the CDR3 covers 13 amino acids. CDR3 DNA is the only sequence kept; it has 39 bases, read in frame from the first base. Taken with the paper, the label for time point translates to: longitudinal time-point 1 (baseline). Unsorted PBMC libraries were generated from 2 million PBMCs stored in RNAlater at -80 °C until RNA extraction. PBMCs were separated from peripheral blood using Ficoll-Hypaque density gradient centrifugation and then cryopreserved in liquid nitrogen. cDNA was synthesized by template-switch 5'RACE using a primer carrying a 10-nucleotide random unique molecular identifier by which each TCR transcript was tagged. Every sequencing run yielded over 170 million TCR-beta sequences covering 15-18 subjects. Total RNA was extracted with the RNeasy kit. TCR-beta VDJ regions were amplified with primers for the TCR constant region and the 5'RACE anchor, using the KAPA Real-time Library Amplification kit. Sample indexes and Illumina adaptors were added in a first PCR, and a second PCR then increased library yield. After Ampure bead purification, the TCR product of roughly 650 bp was size-selected on a 2% E-gel SizeSelection system. Library quality was checked on a Bioanalyzer, concentration was measured with Qubit, and libraries were quantified with the Kapa Library Quantification kit before pooling. An Illumina HiSeq 2500 sequenced the libraries paired-end 2 x 150 bp. To increase sequence diversity, 25-30% phiX was spiked into each library pool. The study's processing was this. The UMI-based MiGEC pipeline processed quality-filtered reads and removed over 85% of raw TCR sequences during error correction. IMGT germline references were used for aligning VDJ genes, and each clonotype was defined as a unique CDR3 amino acid sequence together with its V-J genes. VDJtools evaluated clonal expansion, Shannon diversity and CDR3 relatedness (CalcPairwiseDistances, ClusterSamples); CLCbio workbench built phylogenetic trees. A clone was classed as expanded if it had 8 or more unique UMIs, a cutoff based on coefficient-of-variation modelling across technical triplicates. The raw public data were reprocessed by TCRdb itself: fastp quality trimming at Q25, MiXCR clonotype calling, in-frame beta chains only. Under each unique CDR3 protein, matching rows form one entry showing the most common genes and DNA. TCRdb, rather than the study authors, made the V and J calls. The table for this sample lists around 71,000 distinct CDR3 sequences; around 15% of them were counted only once. Roughly 4.5% of the sample is held by the ten biggest clonotypes.

This clonotype was recorded at least ten times. Its antigen specificity is not known. Per-base quality was not reported, and no clone a single base away is much larger than it. The chain uses TRBV5-1 and TRBJ2-7; no confident D gene assignment can be made. The receptor's source is a female donor with HTLV-1-associated myelopathy (HAM/TSP). The source material was PBMCs. The nucleotide sequence is given as TGCGCCAGCAGCTTGGAAGGTAGCTACGAGCAGTACTTC. This sequence encodes CASSLEGSYEQYF.